This TCR beta chain is drawn from a study of response to subunit inactivated influenza vaccine. Looked up from germline, CDR1 is LNHDA and CDR2 is SQIVND (reference sequence). The length of the CDR3 is 16 residues. After removal of 3 bases from V and 5 bases from J, the junction contained 7 bases not matched to a gene. General observations from the study: A suggestion made by the authors is that each seasonal influenza vaccination recruits few new T cells.

To note about this clonotype: Its antigen is unknown.

MiXCR, run by TCRdb on the RT-PCR reads, gives a single entry per CDR3 protein. The table has fewer than 800,000 distinct CDR3 sequences, around a sixth seen once; the top ten hold around a tenth. This TCR was recovered from a man aged 50 to 59 who received an inactivated influenza vaccine. The specimen was PBMCs from blood, collected approximately 13 days after vaccination. The chain carries TRBV19 and TRBJ2-1, with 10 positions matching TRBD1. CDR3 amino acids: CASSILRDRGHNEQFF. CDR3 DNA sequence: TGTGCCAGTAGTATCCTGAGGGACAGGGGCCACAATGAGCAGTTCTTC.